This T cell receptor beta chain was sequenced for a study of blood T cell repertoires in COVID-19. About the study: The study drew acute and convalescent COVID-19 samples from the United States, Italy and Spain. Sources were T cells, B-cell-depleted T cells, or PBMCs; the material itself was cDNA or gDNA.

The CDR3 covers 17 residues. CDR1 and CDR2 (germline): LNHDA, SQIVND (reference sequence). V lost 0 bases and J lost 5; bases outside the gene matches: 4. Authors' processing steps: Amplification with reference gene primers provided the estimates of nucleated cell counts. Sequenced by immunoSEQ multiplex PCR; TCRdb stores in-frame clones only, minus some. Clone size and the V and J calls come from that table; the DNA yielded D and trimming. The table includes approximately 190,000 clones, more than 75% detected once. The origin of this receptor is a man in his forties with active or convalescent COVID-19. The chain employs TRBV19 and TRBJ1-4; 12 nucleotides agree with TRBD1. The sample taken for sequencing was peripheral blood. CDR3 nucleotide sequence: TGTGCCAGTAGTATAGACCGCGGGACAGGGGGCAATGAAAAACTGTTTTTT. Translated, it gives CASSIDRGTGGNEKLFF.